What follows are 19 T cell receptor beta chains derived from one specimen sequenced in a study of multiple sclerosis patients with progressive multifocal leukoencephalopathy. Time point noted: before natalizumab initiation. Assay: immunoSEQ multiplex PCR; the TCRdb copy retains only in-frame clones and omits some. The sample lists around 30,000 clones; 89% were seen once. Input material: PBMCs. The receptors derive from a human donor with multiple sclerosis.

V gene TRBV7-9 combines with J gene TRBJ2-1; D may be TRBD1 (6 bases). CDR1 SEHNR and CDR2 FQNEAQ come from the germline V gene (reference sequence). Trimming shortened V by 5 bases and J by 9 bases, and 20 bases separated the two germline ends. The CDR3 loop spans 15 amino acids. The CDR3 DNA reads TGTGCCAGCAGCCCTTTAACCGGTATACAGGGTGAGCAGTTCTTC. It is translated as CASSPLTGIQGEQFF.

The rearrangement joins TRBV6-5 to TRBJ2-5; TRBD2 aligns across 8 bases. CDR3 length: 12 residues. Per the germline V gene, CDR1 is MNHEY and CDR2 is SVGAGI. V lost 4 bases to trimming and J lost 11 bases; unmatched junction nucleotides: 6. CDR3 loop: CASSSGTREQYF. DNA for the CDR3: TGTGCCAGCAGTTCGGGGACTAGGGAGCAGTACTTC.

In this sample, this clone turned up once. The chain recombines TRBV6-5 with TRBJ2-1; D is possibly TRBD1 (5 bases). This CDR3 region has 15 residues. Germline V gene lookup returns CDR1 MNHEY and CDR2 SVGAGI. The V and J ends lost 2 bases and 7 bases respectively, with 15 bases between them. CDR3 protein: CASSYIQGRNNEQFF. In DNA form, the CDR3 reads TGTGCCAGCAGTTACATTCAGGGCAGGAATAATGAGCAGTTCTTC.

The chain carries TRBV2 and TRBJ1-2; TRBD1 aligns across 9 bases. Germline lookup yields CDR1 SNHLY and CDR2 FYNNEI. CDR3 length: 16 residues. V was pared by 7 bases and J by 8 bases, with 17 bases of the junction left unmatched. The CDR3 bases are TGTGCCAGCATAGGGGCAAACCGGGACAGGGTGCAAGGCTACACCTTC. Translating it yields CASIGANRDRVQGYTF.

The chain uses TRBV2 and TRBJ1-4; tentatively, D is TRBD1 (5 bases). The CDR3 consists of 13 residues. Looked up from germline, CDR1 is SNHLY and CDR2 is FYNNEI. V lost 7 bases to trimming and J lost 7 bases, with 13 bases between them. As DNA, the CDR3 is TGTGCCAGCAAACGAAGGGACTTTGAAAAACTGTTTTTT. This codes for CASKRRDFEKLFF. The full variable domain, completed using reference TRBV2 and TRBJ1-4, is EPEVTQTPSHQVTQMGQEVILRCVPISNHLYFYWYRQILGQKVEFLVSFYNNEISEKSEIFDDQFSVERPDGSNFTLKIRSTKLEDSAMYFCASKRRDFEKLFFGSGTQLSVL.

J is TRBJ1-5 and V is TRBV12-5; the D is unclear. CDR1 LGHNT and CDR2 FRNRAP come from the germline V gene. This CDR3 is built from 15 residues. Trimming left V 3 bases short and J 4 bases short, with 13 bases between. CDR3 nucleotides: TGTGCTAGTGGTTTTTCGTTAAGCCCAAATCAGCCCCAGCATTTT. This translates into CASGFSLSPNQPQHF. Full variable domain (rest looked up from reference TRBV12-5 and TRBJ1-5): DARVTQTPRHKVTEMGQEVTMRCQPILGHNTVFWYRQTMMQGLELLAYFRNRAPLDDSGMPKDRFSAEMPDATLATLKIQPSEPRDSAVYFCASGFSLSPNQPQHFGDGTRLSIL.

The V gene is TRBV18, the J gene TRBJ2-7; D unresolved. The germline V gene has CDR1 KGHSH and CDR2 LQKENI. This CDR3 comprises 13 residues. V gave up 3 bases and J gave up 0 bases, with 6 bases separating them. The CDR3 is CASSPQASYEQYF. The CDR3 nucleotides read TGTGCCAGCTCACCCCAGGCCTCCTACGAGCAGTACTTC.

This chain connects TRBV7-2 to TRBJ1-1; D gene ambiguous. Trimming removed 3 bases from V and 3 bases from J, with 8 bases in between. CDR1 is SGHTA and CDR2 is FQGNSA in the germline V gene. The CDR3 runs 13 residues. The chain's CDR3 is CASSFSADTEAFF. The CDR3 region has the DNA TGTGCCAGCAGCTTCTCGGCGGACACTGAAGCTTTCTTT.

A few counts support this clone. V is TRBV7-9 and J is TRBJ1-4, with TRBD1 as a possible D gene (5 bases). Germline CDR1 SEHNR, CDR2 FQNEAQ (reference sequence). V was shortened by 7 bases and J by 1 base, with 13 bases between the two germline ends. The CDR3 length is 15 residues. The CDR3 protein is CASTYSQGTNEKLFF. As DNA, the CDR3 is TGTGCCAGCACCTACAGCCAGGGAACTAATGAAAAACTGTTTTTT.

This clone was detected once. At the DNA level, this CDR3 is encoded by other sequences in the same sample as well. The V and J genes are TRBV9 and TRBJ1-4; D not certain. V was clipped by 0 bases and J by 4 bases, with 13 bases between them. Germline V lookup: CDR1 SGDLS, CDR2 YYNGEE. The CDR3 length is 16 residues. CDR3 DNA sequence: TGTGCCAGCAGCGTAGGTGACGGAGCCATTAATGAAAAACTGTTTTTT. Translated: CASSVGDGAINEKLFF.

In this sample, this clone turned up a few times. The V and J genes are TRBV28 and TRBJ1-1; D perhaps matches TRBD1 (5 bases). Germline V CDR1 and CDR2: MDHEN, SYDVKM. V was cut by 7 bases and J by 5 bases, with 8 bases left in between. The CDR3 sequence is 11 residues long. The CDR3, as DNA: TGTGCCAGCATGGGGGGTACTGAAGCTTTCTTT. It specifies CASMGGTEAFF.

The genes are TRBV5-1 and TRBJ1-4; TRBD1 is a possible D gene (6 bases). There are 16 residues in the CDR3. With 0 bases removed from V and 2 bases from J, the gap between germline ends came to 11 bases. Germline values: CDR1 SGHRS, CDR2 YFSETQ. CDR3 loop: CASSLEGGHTNEKLFF. The CDR3 nucleotides are TGCGCCAGCAGCTTGGAAGGGGGGCACACTAATGAAAAACTGTTTTTT.

The chain couples TRBV28 to TRBJ1-2; 8 bases map to TRBD1. Looked up from germline, CDR1 is MDHEN and CDR2 is SYDVKM. V shed 7 bases and J 1 base; nucleotides not matched to a gene: 5. This CDR3 spans 14 amino acids. The CDR3 sequence: CASNNRGSNYGYTF. The CDR3 coding sequence is TGTGCCAGCAACAACAGGGGGAGTAACTATGGCTACACCTTC.

The rearrangement uses TRBV5-5 and TRBJ1-5; D not resolved. CDR3 length equals 17 residues. Germline loops: CDR1 SGHKS, CDR2 YYEKEE (reference sequence). With 0 bases removed from V and 2 bases from J, the gap between germline ends came to 15 bases. The DNA of the CDR3 is TGTGCCAGCAGCTTGGCCGAGGGCAGCCGAGGCAATCAGCCCCAGCATTTT. Amino acids: CASSLAEGSRGNQPQHF.

The V gene is TRBV25-1, the J gene TRBJ2-7; tentative D call: TRBD1 (6 bases). This CDR3 is built from 13 residues. V was shortened by 0 bases and J by 3 bases, with 6 bases between the two germline ends. Germline V gene data show CDR1 as MGHDK and CDR2 as SYGVNS. This CDR3 is CASSEYRGYEQYF. CDR3 coding DNA: TGTGCCAGCAGTGAATACAGGGGCTACGAGCAGTACTTC.

This clone was seen a few times. The chain carries TRBV10-3 and TRBJ1-2; D is uncertain. CDR3 length: 12 residues. The V end was cut by 5 bases, the J end by 10 bases, with 14 bases between. Germline assignment: CDR1 ENHRY and CDR2 SYGVKD. The chain's CDR3 is CAISKGPDLYTF. Written as DNA, the CDR3 is TGTGCCATCAGTAAAGGACCGGACCTCTACACCTTC.

The table lists this clone with a count of one. The chain links TRBV19 to TRBJ2-2; weak D call: TRBD2 (6 bases). Trimming removed 6 bases at V and 6 bases at J, with 14 bases between. Germline CDR1 reads LNHDA; CDR2 reads SQIVND (reference sequence). The CDR3 consists of 14 residues. The CDR3 spells CASSQRLEAGELFF. The DNA of the CDR3 is TGTGCCAGTAGCCAACGACTAGAAGCCGGGGAGCTGTTTTTT.

The J gene is TRBJ1-2, the V gene TRBV5-4; 7 nucleotides align to TRBD1. V shed 4 bases, J shed 2 bases, and the junction held 5 bases outside the gene matches. Germline V gene lookup returns CDR1 SGHNT and CDR2 YYREEE (reference sequence). The CDR3 runs 14 residues. The CDR3 spells CASSATGTNYGYTF. CDR3 nucleotide sequence: TGTGCCAGCAGCGCGACAGGGACGAACTATGGCTACACCTTC.

This clone was seen more than once but under ten times. The chain recombines TRBV28 with TRBJ1-2, with D possibly matching TRBD1 (6 bases). The V and J ends lost 5 bases and 5 bases respectively, with 21 bases between them. The germline gives CDR1 MDHEN, CDR2 SYDVKM. There are 16 residues in the CDR3. CDR3 nucleotides: TGTGCCAGCAGTCCCGCTGGGGGCAGGGCCTTGTATGGCTACACCTTC. Its protein is CASSPAGGRALYGYTF.